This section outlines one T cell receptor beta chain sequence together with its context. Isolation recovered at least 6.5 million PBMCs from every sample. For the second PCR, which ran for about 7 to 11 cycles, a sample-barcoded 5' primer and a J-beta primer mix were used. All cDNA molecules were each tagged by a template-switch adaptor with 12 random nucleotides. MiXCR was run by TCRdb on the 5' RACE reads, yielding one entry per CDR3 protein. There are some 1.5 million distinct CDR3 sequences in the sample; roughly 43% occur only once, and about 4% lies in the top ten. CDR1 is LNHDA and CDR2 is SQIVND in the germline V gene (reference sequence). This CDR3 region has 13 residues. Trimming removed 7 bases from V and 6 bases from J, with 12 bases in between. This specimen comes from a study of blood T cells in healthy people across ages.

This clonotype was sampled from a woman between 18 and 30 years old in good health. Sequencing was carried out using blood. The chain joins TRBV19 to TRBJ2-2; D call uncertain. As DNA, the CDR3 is TGTGCCAGTACCTTCGGGCTTCCCGGGGAGCTGTTTTTT. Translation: CASTFGLPGELFF.